A selection of T cell receptor beta chains follows, all from one sample in a study of early T cells in non-severe SARS-CoV-2 infection. TCRdb re-derived calls from the 5' RACE reads in MiXCR, one entry per CDR3 protein. The repertoire consists of 68,000 or so distinct CDR3 sequences, with about a tenth occurring once and the leading ten covering about 6.4%. Sequencing was carried out using whole blood. The origin of the receptors is an adult who was a healthcare worker with PCR-confirmed SARS-CoV-2 infection or an uninfected control (not recorded which). The CDR3 runs from the conserved cysteine through the conserved F or W. A D gene is named only where the DNA matches it firmly. A row's size may be missing; if present it is once, few, many or a size class.

size	J	V	D	DNA	CDR3
many	TRBJ2-7	TRBV6-5	.	TGTGCCAGCAGTTTCAGCACAGGATACGAGCAGTACTTC	CASSFSTGYEQYF
few	TRBJ1-2	TRBV20-1	TRBD1	TGCAGTGCCCCCCGGGGGGACAGCGTGGGCGGCTACACCTTC	CSAPRGDSVGGYTF
few	TRBJ1-5	TRBV5-1	TRBD1	TGCGCCAGCAGTCTAACAGGGGATCAGCCCCAGCATTTT	CASSLTGDQPQHF
many	TRBJ2-5	TRBV7-9	.	TGTGCCGAGGGGGACGGCGAGACCCAGTACTTC	CAEGDGETQYF
many	TRBJ1-1	TRBV29-1	.	TGCAGCGCCGAGGAGGGGTTGAACACTGAAGCTTTCTTT	CSAEEGLNTEAFF
few	TRBJ1-6	TRBV20-1	.	TGCAGTGCTCAATCGGGAGCTGTAAATTCACCCCTCCACTTT	CSAQSGAVNSPLHF
.	TRBJ1-1	TRBV7-9	.	TGTGCCAGCAGCTTGAGTTCTGAAGCTTTCTTT	CASSLSSEAFF
.	TRBJ2-1	TRBV11-2	.	TGTGCCAGCAGCTCAAGAGGTTTTCTGAGCTCCTACAATGAGCAGTTCTTC	CASSSRGFLSSYNEQFF
.	TRBJ1-2	TRBV12-3/TRBV12-4	.	TGTGCCAGCAGTTTAGTCCGCTATGGCTACACCTTC	CASSLVRYGYTF
.	TRBJ2-7	TRBV14	.	TGTGCCAGCAGCAACGCCGGGGAAACCTACGAGCAGTACTTC	CASSNAGETYEQYF
.	TRBJ1-1	TRBV7-9	.	TGTGCCGGAGGGGTCGACACTGAAGCTTTCTTT	CAGGVDTEAFF
many	TRBJ1-2	TRBV28	.	TGTGCCAACCGAAGTCCGGGAGGAGGCTACACCTTC	CANRSPGGGYTF
few	TRBJ2-5	TRBV12-2	.	TGTGCAAGTCGATTTCGTGGGGGCGAGACGGAGACCCAGTACTTC	CASRFRGGETETQYF
few	TRBJ2-2	TRBV28	TRBD1	TGTGCCGTAGAAGGGACAGGGGCGAACACCGGGGAGCTGTTTTTT	CAVEGTGANTGELFF
.	TRBJ1-1	TRBV2	.	TGTGCCAGCAGTGCAGAGGGCTCCACTGAAGCTTTCTTT	CASSAEGSTEAFF
few	TRBJ1-6	TRBV2	.	TGTGCCAGCTCCGGGGCCGACAGCCGTTCACCCCTCCACTTT	CASSGADSRSPLHF
few	TRBJ2-2	TRBV28	.	TGTGCCAGCAGTTTTCTTAAGAACACCGGGGAGCTGTTTTTT	CASSFLKNTGELFF
.	TRBJ2-7	TRBV7-2	.	TGTGCCAGCAGCCCCCAGGGTGGTTCCTACGAGCAGTACTTC	CASSPQGGSYEQYF
few	TRBJ2-7	TRBV28	.	TGTGCCAGCAGTTACCGGGACTCCTACGAGCAGTACTTC	CASSYRDSYEQYF
.	TRBJ2-1	TRBV7-9	.	TGTGCCAGCAGCCACCCCCAAGGGCCAAGGAACAATGAGCAGTTCTTC	CASSHPQGPRNNEQFF
few	TRBJ1-5	TRBV28	.	TGTGCCACCGGGATCTATCAGCCCCAGCATTTT	CATGIYQPQHF
many	TRBJ2-7	TRBV28	TRBD2	TGTGCCAGCAGTTCTCTAGCGGGAAAACTCTACGAGCAGTACTTC	CASSSLAGKLYEQYF
many	TRBJ2-6	TRBV7-9	.	TGTGCCAGCAGCTTAGCGATGGGGCTGACCAACTCTGGGGCCAACGTCCTGACTTTC	CASSLAMGLTNSGANVLTF
.	TRBJ2-5	TRBV12-3/TRBV12-4	TRBD2	TGTGCCAGTCTAGCGGGAGGAGGAGAGACCCAGTACTTC	CASLAGGGETQYF
many	TRBJ2-7	TRBV12-3/TRBV12-4	TRBD2	TGTGCCAGCAGTTTCGTTCCGGGAGGACACTACGAGCAGTACTTC	CASSFVPGGHYEQYF
.	TRBJ2-2	TRBV5-1	.	TGCGCCAGCAGAGCGGACCCTTCCACCGGGGAGCTGTTTTTT	CASRADPSTGELFF
few	TRBJ1-2	TRBV7-9	.	TGTGCCAGCAGTTCCGGGAAGATGGATGGCTACACCTTC	CASSSGKMDGYTF
few	TRBJ2-1	TRBV28	.	TGTGCCAGCAGTGAGCCCAATGAGCAGTTCTTC	CASSEPNEQFF
many	TRBJ2-5	TRBV25-1	.	TGTGCCAGCAGTGATTTAGGCATGGTGTACTTC	CASSDLGMVYF
many	TRBJ1-5	TRBV18	TRBD1	TGTGCCAGCTCACCATCGCCGGACAGGGAAATGCCCCAGCATTTT	CASSPSPDREMPQHF
many	TRBJ2-3	TRBV2	.	TGTGCCAGCAGCGATAGATGGACTACGAGCACAGATACGCAGTATTTT	CASSDRWTTSTDTQYF
few	TRBJ2-7	TRBV30	.	TGTGCCTGGAGCGGCGGTAGCTCCTACGAGCAGTACTTC	CAWSGGSSYEQYF
.	TRBJ2-7	TRBV12-2	.	TGTGCAAGCACCGAGGGGATCTCCTACGAGCAGTACTTC	CASTEGISYEQYF
many	TRBJ2-7	TRBV28	.	TGTGCCAGCAGTTTAGCCAGATACGAGCAGTACTTC	CASSLARYEQYF
many	TRBJ2-1	TRBV20-1	.	TGCAGTGCTGAAACTACTAGCCCCGATGAGCAGTTCTTC	CSAETTSPDEQFF
.	TRBJ2-3	TRBV7-6	.	TGTGCCAGCAGCTTAGCGTCCGGGAGCCCGGATACGCAGTATTTT	CASSLASGSPDTQYF
few	TRBJ1-5	TRBV28	TRBD1	TGTGCCAGCAGCCCGACCGGGACAGGGTATCAGCCCCAGCATTTT	CASSPTGTGYQPQHF
.	TRBJ2-3	TRBV4-1	.	TGCGCCAGCAGCCAAGATTCCCTGGGCGCTGCTAACACAGATACGCAGTATTTT	CASSQDSLGAANTDTQYF
many	TRBJ1-5	TRBV2	.	TGTGCCAGCAGTGAACAGAGGGGGAGCAATCAGCCCCAGCATTTT	CASSEQRGSNQPQHF
many	TRBJ2-7	TRBV10-3	.	TGTGCCATCAGTCCGGACAGCATTTTCTACGAGCAGTACTTC	CAISPDSIFYEQYF
many	TRBJ2-1	TRBV7-3	TRBD2	TGTGCCAGCAGCAAGGTACTAGCGGGAGTAAATGAGCAGTTCTTC	CASSKVLAGVNEQFF
few	TRBJ2-7	TRBV28	.	TGTGCCAGCAGTTTAGTCCGGGCCCTCACCGAGCAGTACTTC	CASSLVRALTEQYF
.	TRBJ2-7	TRBV12-3/TRBV12-4	TRBD2	TGTGCCAGCAGACTAAATAGCGGGTCCTACGAGCAGTACTTC	CASRLNSGSYEQYF
.	TRBJ2-5	TRBV12-3/TRBV12-4	TRBD1	TGTGCCAGCAGTTCCTCCGACAGGGTACCAGAGACCCAGTACTTC	CASSSSDRVPETQYF
.	TRBJ2-7	TRBV11-2	.	TGTGCCAGCAGCCACCCGGGCGGGCTCAACTACGAGCAGTACTTC	CASSHPGGLNYEQYF
.	TRBJ2-6	TRBV4-1	TRBD1	TGCGCCAGCAGCCCCCGGGACAGGGGGACTGGGGCCAACGTCCTGACTTTC	CASSPRDRGTGANVLTF
many	TRBJ1-4	TRBV5-1	.	TGCGCCAGCAGCTTGGCTGTGGGGTATAATGAAAAACTGTTTTTT	CASSLAVGYNEKLFF
.	TRBJ2-1	TRBV18	TRBD1	TGTGCCAGCTCACCAACTACAGGGGGCCCTACCTACAATGAGCAGTTCTTC	CASSPTTGGPTYNEQFF
few	TRBJ2-1	TRBV7-2	.	TGTGCCAGCAGCTTAGTCGTTGATACCAATGAGCAGTTCTTC	CASSLVVDTNEQFF
.	TRBJ2-3	TRBV27	.	TGTGCCAGCAGTTTATGGTTGGCAGATACGCAGTATTTT	CASSLWLADTQYF